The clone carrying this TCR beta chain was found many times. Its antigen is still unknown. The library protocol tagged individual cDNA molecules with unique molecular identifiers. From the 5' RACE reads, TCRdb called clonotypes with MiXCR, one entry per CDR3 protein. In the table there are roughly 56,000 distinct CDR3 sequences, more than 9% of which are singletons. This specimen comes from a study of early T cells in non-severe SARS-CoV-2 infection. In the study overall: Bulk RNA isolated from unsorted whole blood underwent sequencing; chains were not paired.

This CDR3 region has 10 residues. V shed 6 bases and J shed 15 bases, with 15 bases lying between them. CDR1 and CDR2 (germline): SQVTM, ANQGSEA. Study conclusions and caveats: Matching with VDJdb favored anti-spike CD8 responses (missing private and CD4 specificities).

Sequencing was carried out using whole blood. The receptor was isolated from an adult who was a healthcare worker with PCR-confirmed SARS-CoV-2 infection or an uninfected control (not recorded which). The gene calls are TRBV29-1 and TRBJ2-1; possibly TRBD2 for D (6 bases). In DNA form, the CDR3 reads TGCAGCGTCCCGGGGGTACAGTTGTTCTTC. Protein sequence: CSVPGVQLFF.